Listed here are 10 T cell receptor beta chains from one sample, sequenced in a study of control samples from healthy donors and cancer patients. This table comes from immunoSEQ multiplex PCR, and its TCRdb copy is limited to in-frame clones, with some not included. The sample contains under 150,000 clones, 89% of which appear only once. The sample taken for sequencing was blood. These receptors came from a man younger than 45 in good health.

Turning to this clone: Germline is not matched at one junction end, which may reflect a read error. This chain uses TRBV6-4 with TRBJ2-1; 8 nucleotides match TRBD2. The germline V gene encodes CDR1 MRHNA and CDR2 SNTAGT. CDR3 length: 17 residues. The CDR3 region is CASSDSPLGSGRPLRVF. The CDR3 bases are TGTGCCAGCAGTGACTCCCCCCTAGGGAGCGGGAGACCCCTTAGGGTCTTC.

The gene calls are TRBV4-1 and TRBJ2-1, with D unclear. The germline gives CDR1 MGHRA, CDR2 YSYEKL. The CDR3 is made up of 13 amino acids. Trimming took 5 bases from V and 4 from J, leaving 9 bases between them. CDR3 bases: TGCGCCAGCAGCTTACAGACATACAATGAGCAGTTCTTC. It translates to CASSLQTYNEQFF.

DNA of the CDR3: TGTGCCACCAGGGTTCCTAAGACCCTTCATCAGCCCCAGCATTTT. It codes for CATRVPKTLHQPQHF. The V gene is TRBV24-1, the J gene TRBJ1-5, with D hard to call. V shed 7 bases and J shed 5 bases, with 17 bases lying between them. The CDR3 contains 15 residues. Germline-derived CDR1 and CDR2 are KGHDR and SFDVKD.

The chain links TRBV12-3 or TRBV12-4 to TRBJ2-7; D is possibly TRBD1 (6 bases). CDR3 size: 13 residues. V lost 5 bases to trimming and J lost 1 base, with 9 bases between them. The CDR3 DNA is TGTGCCAGCAGTCAAGGACAGTCCTACGAGCAGTACTTC. Its translation is CASSQGQSYEQYF.

The chain employs TRBV6-2 or TRBV6-3 and TRBJ1-1, with D unclear. V was trimmed by 0 bases and J by 4 bases, leaving 6 bases between them. This CDR3 spans 13 amino acids. Germline V gene lookup returns CDR1 MNHEY and CDR2 SVGEGT. CDR3 region: CASSYSMGTEAFF. In DNA, the CDR3 is TGTGCCAGCAGTTACTCGATGGGCACTGAAGCTTTCTTT.

The rearrangement links TRBV13 to TRBJ2-7; the match to TRBD2 covers 10 bases. The V gene's germline CDR1 is PRHDT and CDR2 FYEKMQ (reference sequence). Unmatched junction bases numbered 6, after V lost 1 base and J lost 3 bases. This CDR3 is built from 16 residues. The CDR3 reads CASSLAASGSLYEQYF. DNA for the CDR3: TGTGCCAGCAGCTTAGCGGCTAGCGGGAGTCTCTACGAGCAGTACTTC. The full variable domain, its missing parts supplied by reference TRBV13 and TRBJ2-7, is AAGVIQSPRHLIKEKRETATLKCYPIPRHDTVYWYQQGPGQDPQFLISFYEKMQSDKGSIPDRFSAQQFSDYHSELNMSSLELGDSALYFCASSLAASGSLYEQYFGPGTRLTVT.

The V gene is TRBV11-2, the J gene TRBJ2-1; possibly TRBD2 for D (5 bases). Germline V lookup: CDR1 SGHAT, CDR2 FQNNGV. V was pared by 5 bases and J by 8 bases, with 19 bases between. This CDR3 is built from 15 residues. The CDR3 coding sequence is TGTGCCAGCAGCCGCGGCAGAGTGGGAGTCTATGAGCAGTTCTTC. Its protein product is CASSRGRVGVYEQFF.

A word on this clone: Within the sample, other DNA sequences also encode this same CDR3. The chain has TRBV4-3 and TRBJ2-7; 9 positions agree with TRBD1. Germline values: CDR1 LGHNA, CDR2 YSLEER. This CDR3 region has 14 residues. With 3 bases clipped from V and 4 bases from J, the junction kept 4 bases outside the gene matches. The CDR3 DNA sequence: TGCGCCAGCAGCCAGGACAGGGGCCTTTACGAGCAGTACTTC. This encodes CASSQDRGLYEQYF.

CDR3 nucleotides: TGTGCCAGCAGCCCCGAAGGCGGGAGGGCCTTCAATGAGCAGTTCTTC. Its protein is CASSPEGGRAFNEQFF. V and J are TRBV5-6 and TRBJ2-1; 9 bases are shared with TRBD2. V was clipped by 4 bases and J by 6 bases; unmatched bases: 11. Germline-derived CDR1 and CDR2 are SGHDT and YYEEEE. CDR3 length equals 16 residues.

The genes are TRBV4-1 and TRBJ2-1, with 11 bases aligning to TRBD2. Looked up from germline, CDR1 is MGHRA and CDR2 is YSYEKL. With 3 bases clipped from V and 8 bases from J, the junction kept 6 bases outside the gene matches. There are 15 residues in the CDR3. CDR3 nucleotides: TGCGCCAGCAGCCATACACTAGCGGGAGAGTATGAGCAGTTCTTC. Its translation: CASSHTLAGEYEQFF.